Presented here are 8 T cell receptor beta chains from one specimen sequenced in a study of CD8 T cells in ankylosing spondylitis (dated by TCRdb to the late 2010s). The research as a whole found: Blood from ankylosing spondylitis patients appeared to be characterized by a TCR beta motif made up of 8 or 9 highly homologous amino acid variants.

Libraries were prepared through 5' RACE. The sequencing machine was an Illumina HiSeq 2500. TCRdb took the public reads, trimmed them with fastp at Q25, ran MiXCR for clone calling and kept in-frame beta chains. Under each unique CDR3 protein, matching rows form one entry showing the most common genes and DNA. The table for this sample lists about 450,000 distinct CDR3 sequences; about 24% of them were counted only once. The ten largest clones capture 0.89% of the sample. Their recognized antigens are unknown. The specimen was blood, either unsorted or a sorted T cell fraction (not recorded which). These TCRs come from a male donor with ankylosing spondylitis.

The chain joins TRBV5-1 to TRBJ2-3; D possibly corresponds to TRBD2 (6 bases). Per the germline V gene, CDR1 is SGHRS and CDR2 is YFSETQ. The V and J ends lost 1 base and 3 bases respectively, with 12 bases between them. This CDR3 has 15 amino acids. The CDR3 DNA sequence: TGCGCCAGCAGCTTGTACGGGAGCGAGACAGATACGCAGTATTTT. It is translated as CASSLYGSETDTQYF.

The CDR3 reads CAGGYRLNTGELFF. CDR3 sequence (DNA): TGTGCCGGCGGGTACAGGCTTAACACCGGGGAGCTGTTTTTT. The chain employs TRBV7-9 and TRBJ2-2; D may correspond to TRBD1 or TRBD2 (5 bases each). The ends were cut back, 11 bases at V and 2 bases at J, with 15 bases in the middle. From germline, CDR1 is SEHNR and CDR2 FQNEAQ (reference sequence). The CDR3 contains 14 residues.

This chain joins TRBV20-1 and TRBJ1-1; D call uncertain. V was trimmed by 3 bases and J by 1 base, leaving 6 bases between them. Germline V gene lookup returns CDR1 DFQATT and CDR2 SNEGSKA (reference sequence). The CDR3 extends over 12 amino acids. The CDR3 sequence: CSASVPNTEAFF. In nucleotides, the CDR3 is TGCAGTGCTAGCGTTCCGAACACTGAAGCTTTCTTT.

The CDR3 DNA is TGTGCCACCAGCAGAGAGAAAGCGGGAGGGGGAATGGCCAAAAACATTCAGTACTTC. As protein: CATSREKAGGGMAKNIQYF. The chain couples TRBV15 to TRBJ2-4; TRBD2 matches at 10 bases. CDR3 size: 19 residues. J gave up 1 base and V 0 bases, and 9 bases lay outside the gene matches. Germline CDR1 LNHNV, CDR2 YYDKDF (reference sequence). Using reference TRBV15 and TRBJ2-4 for the parts outside the CDR3, the full variable domain is DAMVIQNPRYQVTQFGKPVTLSCSQTLNHNVMYWYQQKSSQAPKLLFHYYDKDFNNEADTPDNFQSRRPNTSFCFLDIRSPGLGDTAMYLCATSREKAGGGMAKNIQYFGAGTRLSVL.

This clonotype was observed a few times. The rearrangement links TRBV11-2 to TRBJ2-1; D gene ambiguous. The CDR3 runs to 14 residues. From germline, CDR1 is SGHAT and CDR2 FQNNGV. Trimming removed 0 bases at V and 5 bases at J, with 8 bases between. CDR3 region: CASSLDARDNEQFF. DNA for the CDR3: TGTGCCAGCAGCTTAGATGCTCGGGACAATGAGCAGTTCTTC.

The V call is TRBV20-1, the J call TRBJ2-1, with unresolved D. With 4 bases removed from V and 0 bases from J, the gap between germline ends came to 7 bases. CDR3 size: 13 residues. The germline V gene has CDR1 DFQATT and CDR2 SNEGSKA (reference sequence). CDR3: CSAKESSYNEQFF. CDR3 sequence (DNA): TGCAGTGCTAAGGAAAGCTCCTACAATGAGCAGTTCTTC.

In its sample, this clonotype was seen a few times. CDR3 in amino acids: CASSPTGFMGYTF. The CDR3 nucleotides are TGTGCCAGCTCACCGACAGGATTCATGGGCTACACCTTC. The chain has TRBV18 and TRBJ1-2; TRBD1 is a possible D gene (6 bases). Per germline, CDR1 KGHSH and CDR2 LQKENI. V dropped 3 bases and J dropped 8 bases, with 13 bases sitting between them. This CDR3 contains 13 residues.

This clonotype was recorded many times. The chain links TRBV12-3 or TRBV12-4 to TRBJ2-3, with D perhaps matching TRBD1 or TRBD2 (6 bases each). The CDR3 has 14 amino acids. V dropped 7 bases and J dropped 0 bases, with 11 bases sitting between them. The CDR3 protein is CASKGGTSTDTQYF. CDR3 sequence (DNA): TGTGCCAGCAAGGGGGGAACTAGCACAGATACGCAGTATTTT.